There are a few counts of the clone carrying this TCR beta chain. Trimming took 3 bases from V and 0 from J; bases not matched to a gene: 10. CDR1 SGHAT and CDR2 FQDESV come from the germline V gene (reference sequence). The CDR3 spans 19 residues. One entry per CDR3 protein, called by TCRdb with MiXCR from the 5' RACE reads. The data contain fewer than 130,000 distinct CDR3 sequences, about 24% of them singletons. These data are taken from a study of CD8 T cells in ankylosing spondylitis. V gene TRBV11-1 combines with J gene TRBJ2-6, with 8 bases aligning to TRBD1. Sequenced input: synovial fluid, either unsorted or a sorted T cell fraction (not recorded which). This TCR was recovered from a male donor with ankylosing spondylitis. The CDR3: CASSLVLGTGDSGANVLTF. The CDR3 nucleotides read TGTGCCAGCAGCTTGGTACTCGGGACAGGAGACTCTGGGGCCAACGTCCTGACTTTC.